This TCR beta chain was sequenced during a study of Ad26.COV2.S vaccination and SARS-CoV-2 variants. This clone was counted a single time. Sequencing used immunoSEQ multiplex PCR; TCRdb keeps in-frame clones, though not all of them. The sample carries some 330,000 clones, roughly 90% recorded once. Specified treatment: about 20 received Ad26.COV2.S at low or high dose, single or two shots; 5 received placebo; per-sample allocation not given. The samples were gathered on day 63 after the first injection of vaccine or placebo. V lost 3 bases to trimming and J lost 6 bases; unmatched junction nucleotides: 3. This CDR3 region has 15 residues. Per germline, CDR1 SGHAT and CDR2 FQNNGV.

Specimen: peripheral blood, collected in a trial of Ad26.COV2.S vaccine versus placebo. This sequence joins TRBV11-2 and TRBJ2-2; 11 nucleotides line up with TRBD2. This sequence was found in a person between 18 and 65 years old who received the Ad26.COV2.S COVID-19 vaccine or a placebo. The DNA of the CDR3 is TGTGCCAGCAGCTTTAGCGGGGGGGCATCCGGGGAGCTGTTTTTT. Protein product: CASSFSGGASGELFF.